This T cell receptor beta chain came from a study of blood T cell repertoires in COVID-19. The overall study: Acute-phase and convalescent COVID-19 samples originated in the United States, Italy and Spain. T cells, B-cell-depleted T cells, or PBMCs supplied cDNA or gDNA.

The Seattle site enrolled patients during active infection and followed them longitudinally. The CDR3 extends over 16 amino acids. The ends lost 3 bases at V and 11 bases at J; junction bases unmatched: 14. The germline gives CDR1 SGHNT, CDR2 YENEEA. Authors' analysis steps: Nucleated cell number was recorded as an estimate derived from reference gene primer amplification. The repertoire was sequenced with immunoSEQ multiplex PCR; TCRdb's copy has only in-frame clones and lacks some. V and J calls and clone size are as listed in that table; D and trimming were resolved from the DNA. The sample carries about 95,000 clones, around 90% recorded once.

This chain links TRBV11-3 with TRBJ2-2; 8 nucleotides agree with TRBD1. Sequenced material: peripheral blood. The sequence came from a man in his 60s with COVID-19, enrolled during active disease. The CDR3 DNA follows: TGTGCCAGCAGCTTGAGGATGGGGCAGGGGGCGGAAGAGCTGTTTTTT. Protein sequence: CASSLRMGQGAEELFF.